The 8 T cell receptor beta chains in this list originate from one sample, sequenced in a study of blood T cell repertoires in COVID-19. The method was immunoSEQ multiplex PCR; TCRdb's version includes in-frame clones alone and lacks a portion of them. The data show roughly 300,000 clones, roughly 90% seen once. The source material was peripheral blood. These receptors were obtained from a man between 18 and 29 years old who had recovered from COVID-19.

The chain has TRBV3-1 (or the pseudogene TRBV3-2) and TRBJ2-5; TRBD2 aligns across 9 bases. The germline V gene has CDR1 LGHDT and CDR2 YNNKEL (reference sequence). V shed 4 bases, J shed 5 bases, and the junction held 8 bases outside the gene matches. The CDR3 length is 15 residues. The CDR3 here is CASSPVTSGWETQYF. The CDR3 nucleotides are TGTGCCAGCAGCCCCGTTACTAGCGGGTGGGAGACCCAGTACTTC.

This clone came up once. V gene TRBV9 combines with J gene TRBJ1-2; maybe TRBD1 (6 bases). Germline V gene data show CDR1 as SGDLS and CDR2 as YYNGEE. The CDR3 consists of 13 residues. V was cut by 2 bases and J by 3 bases, with 8 bases left in between. The CDR3 protein is CASSVEGDYGYTF. CDR3 nucleotides: TGTGCCAGCAGCGTTGAGGGGGACTATGGCTACACCTTC.

This clone was counted only a few times. This sample includes further DNA sequences coding for the same CDR3. The V gene is TRBV19, the J gene TRBJ1-5, with a possible D match to TRBD1 (6 bases). The germline gives CDR1 LNHDA, CDR2 SQIVND (reference sequence). The length of the CDR3 is 14 residues. V shed 3 bases and J shed 6 bases, with 12 bases lying between them. The CDR3 is CASSIGQGGQPQHF. The CDR3, as DNA: TGTGCCAGTAGTATCGGGCAAGGGGGTCAGCCCCAGCATTTT.

Of note for this clone: Other DNA sequences in this sample translate to the same CDR3. The rearrangement links TRBV6-5 to TRBJ1-1, with D uncertain. CDR1 is MNHEY and CDR2 is SVGAGI in the germline V gene. There are 11 residues in the CDR3. Trimming pared 4 bases from V and 2 bases from J, leaving 2 bases between. CDR3 loop: CASSSNTEAFF. The CDR3, as DNA: TGTGCCAGCAGTTCTAACACTGAAGCTTTCTTT.

This chain connects TRBV3-1 (or the pseudogene TRBV3-2) to TRBJ2-1; a weak D match, TRBD2 (6 bases). The V gene's germline CDR1 is LGHDT and CDR2 YNNKEL (reference sequence). V lost 0 bases to trimming and J lost 4 bases, with 10 bases between them. This CDR3 comprises 15 residues. The CDR3 DNA sequence: TGTGCCAGCAGCCAAGAGGGAGGAGTGTACAATGAGCAGTTCTTC. It yields the protein CASSQEGGVYNEQFF.

The CDR3 loop is CASSVGSLGPGGYEQYF. The CDR3 coding sequence is TGTGCCAGCAGCGTAGGAAGTTTAGGCCCGGGTGGCTACGAGCAGTACTTC. The rearrangement joins TRBV9 to TRBJ2-7; the D is unclear. The CDR3 runs to 17 residues. Germline V gives CDR1 SGDLS, CDR2 YYNGEE. The ends were cut back, 0 bases at V and 3 bases at J, with 19 bases in the middle. Together with reference TRBV9 and TRBJ2-7, the CDR3 gives the full variable domain: DSGVTQTPKHLITATGQRVTLRCSPRSGDLSVYWYQQSLDQGLQFLIQYYNGEERAKGNILERFSAQQFPDLHSELNLSSLELGDSALYFCASSVGSLGPGGYEQYFGPGTRLTVT.

The V call is TRBV27, the J call TRBJ2-7, with D tentatively TRBD2 (5 bases). The CDR3 runs to 13 residues. Germline-derived CDR1 and CDR2 are MNHEY and SMNVEV (reference sequence). V was clipped by 2 bases and J by 2 bases, with 7 bases between them. Written as DNA, the CDR3 is TGTGCCAGCAGTTTAGGGGAGACCTACGAGCAGTACTTC. It yields the protein CASSLGETYEQYF.

V and J are TRBV30 and TRBJ2-7; 8 nucleotides match TRBD1. The V and J ends lost 8 bases and 1 base, in that order; junction bases with no gene match: 16. The CDR3 length is 16 residues. Germline CDR1 GTSNPN, CDR2 SVGIG (reference sequence). CDR3 protein: CAAAAGQGESSYEQYF. CDR3 sequence (DNA): TGTGCCGCCGCGGCCGGACAGGGTGAGAGTTCCTACGAGCAGTACTTC. Filled out from reference TRBV30 and TRBJ2-7, the complete variable domain reads SQTIHQWPATLVQPVGSPLSLECTVEGTSNPNLYWYRQAAGRGLQLLFYSVGIGQISSEVPQNLSASRPQDRQFILSSKKLLLSDSGFYLCAAAAGQGESSYEQYFGPGTRLTVT.